This T cell receptor beta chain is from a study of patients and donors after allogeneic stem cell transplantation. TCRdb reprocessed the RT-PCR reads via MiXCR and lists one record per CDR3 protein. The table includes 200,000 to 250,000 distinct CDR3 sequences, around 14% detected once. Germline lookup yields CDR1 DFQATT and CDR2 SNEGSKA (reference sequence). The CDR3 loop spans 11 amino acids. The sample comprised blood, either unsorted or a sorted T cell fraction (not recorded which). This sequence was found in a human donor who was either an allogeneic HSCT recipient or a stem cell or donor lymphocyte infusion donor (not recorded which). It is not recorded whose cells these are; they may come from a transplant donor. The chain uses TRBV20-1 and TRBJ1-2, with TRBD1 as a possible D gene (6 bases). CDR3 protein: CSPSGDYGYTF. CDR3 nucleotides: TGCAGCCCATCAGGGGACTATGGCTACACCTTC.